The 2 T cell receptor beta chains reported below all come from one sample, sequenced in a study of T cells in Graves' hyperthyroidism and ophthalmopathy. Amplified TCR beta CDR3 regions derived from RNA transcripts. HTBI primers were employed in a first-round RT-PCR of the TCR CDR3. TCRdb re-derived calls from the multiplex PCR reads in MiXCR, one entry per CDR3 protein. The sample records 300,000 to 450,000 distinct CDR3 sequences, roughly 13% being singletons. Sequencing used blood. Source of these receptors: a woman younger than 30 with Graves' hyperthyroidism.

This clonotype was counted many times. This chain connects TRBV20-1 to TRBJ2-1, with 9 bases matching TRBD2. The CDR3 extends over 14 amino acids. The trim removed 0 bases at V and 11 bases at J, leaving 8 bases unmatched. Germline V lookup: CDR1 DFQATT, CDR2 SNEGSKA (reference sequence). The CDR3 DNA sequence: TGCAGTGCTAGAGATGGGGCTAGCGGGACCCAGCAGTTCTTC. This translates into CSARDGASGTQQFF.

This chain links TRBV7-8 with TRBJ1-1; D call uncertain. The V and J ends lost 2 bases and 3 bases respectively, with 7 bases between them. The germline V gene encodes CDR1 SGHVS and CDR2 FQNEAQ. The CDR3 sequence is 13 residues long. CDR3 in DNA: TGTGCCAGCAGCTTAAGCAGAGACACTGAAGCTTTCTTT. This gives the protein CASSLSRDTEAFF.